The 8 T cell receptor beta chains presented below share a single source sample, sequenced in a study of T cell repertoires in cytomegalovirus infection. TCRdb itself ran the reads through MiXCR, one entry per CDR3 protein. The sample gives 170,000 or so distinct CDR3 sequences, about a sixth of which show up once; approximately 25% is in the top ten. The sequenced material came from CD8+ T cells from PBMCs. These receptors all come from a human donor in good health (CMV status not recorded). Some clones in this sample may be carry-over from other donors' samples.

This clonotype was counted between two and nine times. This chain joins TRBV4-3 and TRBJ1-4, with D possibly matching TRBD1 (6 bases). Trimming pared 4 bases from V and 0 bases from J, leaving 21 bases between. Germline lookup yields CDR1 LGHNA and CDR2 YSLEER. This CDR3 spans 19 amino acids. The CDR3 bases are TGCGCCAGCAGCCTTAAAACAGGGACCAGGCCGGCAACTAATGAAAAACTGTTTTTT. It translates to CASSLKTGTRPATNEKLFF.

The CDR3 coding sequence is TGCAGCGCCGACGCCAGACAGGGTGTGTACGAGCAGTACTTC. Protein product: CSADARQGVYEQYF. V is TRBV20-1 and J is TRBJ2-7; 7 bases match TRBD1. Germline V CDR1 and CDR2: DFQATT, SNEGSKA (reference sequence). The CDR3 length is 14 residues.

V and J are TRBV28 and TRBJ2-1, with D possibly called TRBD1 or TRBD2 (5 bases each). The germline V and J ends were trimmed by 3 bases and 7 bases, with 31 bases remaining between them. From germline, CDR1 is MDHEN and CDR2 SYDVKM. The CDR3 totals 20 residues. Here the CDR3 DNA reads TGTGCCAGCAGTTTTCCCGGGACGGCGTCCTTGGCGATCGTAACAAATGAGCAGTTCTTC. It yields the protein CASSFPGTASLAIVTNEQFF. The full variable domain, rest sourced from reference TRBV28 and TRBJ2-1, is DVKVTQSSRYLVKRTGEKVFLECVQDMDHENMFWYRQDPGLGLRLIYFSYDVKMKEKGDIPEGYSVSREKKERFSLILESASTNQTSMYLCASSFPGTASLAIVTNEQFFGPGTRLTVL.

The chain carries TRBV6-6 and TRBJ2-1, with 9 positions matching TRBD2. Germline assignment: CDR1 MNHNY and CDR2 SVGAGI (reference sequence). This CDR3 has 14 residues. With V trimmed by 0 bases and J by 10 bases, 4 bases remained unmatched. CDR3 bases: TGTGCCAGCAGTTACTCGGCGGGGGGGCACGAGCAGTTCTTC. Amino acid sequence: CASSYSAGGHEQFF.

About this clonotype: It is likely a read error, because the conserved phenylalanine at the end of the CDR3 is missing. V and J are TRBV6-2 or TRBV6-3 and TRBJ1-5; weak D call: TRBD1 (5 bases). Germline CDR1 MNHEY, CDR2 SVGEGT. CDR3 length: 16 amino acids. Trimming stripped 5 bases from V and 9 bases from J, with 23 bases between. CDR3 DNA: TGTGCCAGCAGTACGGGGACCGGGACGGTGGTCGTGCCCCAGCATATT. This gives the protein CASSTGTGTVVVPQHI.

This CDR3 is CASSMGARTDTQYF. The CDR3 DNA reads TGTGCCAGTAGTATGGGGGCTCGCACAGATACGCAGTATTTT. V usage is TRBV19 and J usage is TRBJ2-3, with a weak D call TRBD1 (6 bases). The CDR3 contains 14 residues. CDR1 LNHDA and CDR2 SQIVND come from the germline V gene (reference sequence). V was trimmed by 3 bases and J by 1 base, leaving 8 bases between them.

The V and J genes are TRBV7-8 and TRBJ2-1, with no clear D. The CDR3 spans 13 residues. V lost 2 bases, J lost 12 bases, and 14 bases lay in between. Germline lookup yields CDR1 SGHVS and CDR2 FQNEAQ. CDR3 DNA sequence: TGTGCCAGCAGCTTAAGGCGCGTTAAGGTGCAGTTCTTC. Translating gives CASSLRRVKVQFF. The full variable domain, with the rest looked up from reference TRBV7-8 and TRBJ2-1, is GAGVSQSPRYKVAKRGQDVALRCDPISGHVSLFWYQQALGQGPEFLTYFQNEAQLDKSGLPSDRFFAERPEGSVSTLKIQRTQQEDSAVYLCASSLRRVKVQFFGPGTRLTVL.

This clonotype turned up a few times. This chain joins TRBV28 and TRBJ2-1, with TRBD1 identical over 9 bases. With 2 bases clipped from V and 8 bases from J, the junction kept 16 bases outside the gene matches. The CDR3 spans 18 residues. Germline loops: CDR1 MDHEN, CDR2 SYDVKM. For the CDR3, the DNA is TGTGCCAGCAGTTTAATCGAGGCCCGGACAGGGGAGGGGGATGAGCAGTTCTTC. This encodes CASSLIEARTGEGDEQFF. The full variable domain, completed using reference TRBV28 and TRBJ2-1, is DVKVTQSSRYLVKRTGEKVFLECVQDMDHENMFWYRQDPGLGLRLIYFSYDVKMKEKGDIPEGYSVSREKKERFSLILESASTNQTSMYLCASSLIEARTGEGDEQFFGPGTRLTVL.